This T cell receptor beta chain was sequenced in a study of high-grade serous ovarian cancer treatment subgroups. Overall study: Each sample yielded on average around 7,000 unique TCR beta rearrangements from approximately 15,000 reads. Study-wide results and caveats: Same-patient tumor repertoires overlapped at roughly 0.095 to 0.8; different patients barely overlapped. CDR1 and CDR2 were left unanalyzed; analyses focused on CDR3. Clonal relatedness tracked neoantigen level, and by trend copy number and mutation load.

Tumor samples were obtained before definitive surgery or chemotherapy. V was pared by 1 base and J by 4 bases, with 16 bases between. The CDR3 is 16 residues long. Germline V gives CDR1 LGHNT, CDR2 FRNRAP. On this clone: The antigen remains undetermined.

Clones were read by immunoSEQ multiplex PCR, and TCRdb kept only the in-frame ones, dropping some. The data show around 37,000 clones, about 80% seen once. The sequencing sample was made of tumor tissue. This chain joins TRBV12-5 and TRBJ1-1; the D is unclear. The source is a human donor with high-grade serous ovarian cancer. The CDR3 bases are TGTGCTAGTGGTTTGGACCTAAGACATGGGGTCACTGAAGCTTTCTTT. Protein sequence: CASGLDLRHGVTEAFF. The full variable domain, in which reference TRBV12-5 and TRBJ1-1 provide the parts outside the CDR3, is DARVTQTPRHKVTEMGQEVTMRCQPILGHNTVFWYRQTMMQGLELLAYFRNRAPLDDSGMPKDRFSAEMPDATLATLKIQPSEPRDSAVYFCASGLDLRHGVTEAFFGQGTRLTVV.